The 19 T cell receptor beta chains below all came from one sample that was sequenced in a study of brain T cells in children with intractable seizures. Here immunoSEQ multiplex PCR was the method, and the copy in TCRdb shows in-frame clones only, minus some. The sample records under 400,000 clones, 85% to 95% being singletons. The time point denotes: blood from clinic visit 5 months post-surgery; TSC patient then seizure free. The sequencing here drew on peripheral blood, taken roughly 5 months after surgery. These receptors were taken from a boy in the first two years of life with tuberous sclerosis and intractable seizures.

The chain recombines TRBV7-8 with TRBJ2-1; 7 positions match TRBD1. The CDR3 covers 14 residues. In germline, CDR1 is SGHVS, CDR2 FQNEAQ. Unmatched junction bases numbered 5, after V lost 5 bases and J lost 4 bases. CDR3 DNA sequence: TGTGCCAGCAGCCCGGGACAGTCGTACAATGAGCAGTTCTTC. This translates into CASSPGQSYNEQFF. Full variable domain (remainder filled in from reference TRBV7-8 and TRBJ2-1): GAGVSQSPRYKVAKRGQDVALRCDPISGHVSLFWYQQALGQGPEFLTYFQNEAQLDKSGLPSDRFFAERPEGSVSTLKIQRTQQEDSAVYLCASSPGQSYNEQFFGPGTRLTVL.

Here the CDR3 reads CASSRGQLNEKLFF. CDR3 sequence (DNA): TGTGCCAGCAGCAGGGGACAGCTTAATGAAAAACTGTTTTTT. The chain uses TRBV5-6 and TRBJ1-4; TRBD1 matches 7 bases. The CDR3 sequence is 14 residues long. Germline V gene sequence: CDR1 SGHDT, CDR2 YYEEEE. V was pared by 4 bases and J by 4 bases, with 4 bases of the junction left unmatched. The variable domain in full, completed from reference TRBV5-6 and TRBJ1-4, reads DAGVTQSPTHLIKTRGQQVTLRCSPKSGHDTVSWYQQALGQGPQFIFQYYEEEERQRGNFPDRFSGHQFPNYSSELNVNALLLGDSALYLCASSRGQLNEKLFFGSGTQLSVL.

This sequence joins TRBV7-3 and TRBJ2-2, with D tentatively TRBD2 (6 bases). V was cut by 5 bases and J by 4 bases, with 11 bases left in between. Germline V gene data show CDR1 as SGHTA and CDR2 as FQGTGA. The CDR3 is made up of 14 amino acids. CDR3 sequence (DNA): TGTGCCAGCAGCCTCGGGAGTGGCACCGGGGAGCTGTTTTTT. This codes for CASSLGSGTGELFF.

This clone has just a few counts. The chain employs TRBV3-1 (or the pseudogene TRBV3-2) and TRBJ2-7, with D maybe TRBD1 (6 bases). Germline loops: CDR1 LGHDT, CDR2 YNNKEL (reference sequence). V dropped 4 bases and J dropped 2 bases, with 12 bases sitting between them. The CDR3 totals 14 residues. CDR3 region: CASSPGNRAYEQYF. The CDR3 DNA sequence: TGTGCCAGCAGCCCCGGTAACAGGGCCTACGAGCAGTACTTC.

This clone was recorded once. The chain carries TRBV3-1 (or the pseudogene TRBV3-2) and TRBJ2-7; D might be TRBD2 (6 bases). V was shortened by 1 base and J by 3 bases, with 10 bases between the two germline ends. Germline V gene lookup returns CDR1 LGHDT and CDR2 YNNKEL (reference sequence). The CDR3 is 14 residues long. The CDR3 is CASSQGLGGYEQYF. The CDR3 region has the DNA TGTGCCAGCAGCCAAGGACTAGGAGGCTACGAGCAGTACTTC.

This clone was counted between two and nine times. The chain joins TRBV7-2 to TRBJ2-1; a weak D match, TRBD2 (5 bases). The CDR3 extends over 15 amino acids. CDR1 SGHTA and CDR2 FQGNSA come from the germline V gene. Trimming cost V 1 base and J 0 bases, with 7 bases left between them. The CDR3 region has the DNA TGTGCCAGCAGCTTAGGACTATCCTCCTACAATGAGCAGTTCTTC. It encodes CASSLGLSSYNEQFF.

In regard to this clone: Other DNA sequences in the sample encode the same CDR3. The V and J genes are TRBV27 and TRBJ2-1; D gene uncertain. With 3 bases removed from V and 1 base from J, the gap between germline ends came to 4 bases. Germline V CDR1 and CDR2: MNHEY, SMNVEV (reference sequence). The CDR3 is 13 residues long. CDR3 bases: TGTGCCAGCAGTTTTGGGTCCTACAATGAGCAGTTCTTC. This encodes CASSFGSYNEQFF.

V usage is TRBV7-9 and J usage is TRBJ1-4, with 9 bases matching TRBD1. Germline V gives CDR1 SEHNR, CDR2 FQNEAQ (reference sequence). The length of the CDR3 is 14 residues. The trim removed 3 bases at V and 8 bases at J, leaving 4 bases unmatched. DNA of the CDR3: TGTGCCAGCAGCTTGGACAGGGGCCGGGAAAAACTGTTTTTT. This codes for CASSLDRGREKLFF.

The chain combines TRBV7-9 with TRBJ1-1, with D maybe TRBD1 (5 bases). The CDR3 is 15 amino acids. The ends were cut back, 0 bases at V and 6 bases at J, with 14 bases in the middle. Germline V gives CDR1 SEHNR, CDR2 FQNEAQ (reference sequence). CDR3 DNA sequence: TGTGCCAGCAGCTTAGCGCCAGGGACGGGCTCTGAAGCTTTCTTT. Its translation: CASSLAPGTGSEAFF.

The chain carries TRBV7-2 and TRBJ2-7; perhaps TRBD2 as D (5 bases). V was cut by 6 bases and J by 1 base, with 13 bases left in between. The CDR3 has 14 residues. Germline assignment: CDR1 SGHTA and CDR2 FQGNSA. The CDR3 spells CASRSGPTSYEQYF. CDR3 sequence (DNA): TGTGCCAGCAGGAGCGGACCGACTTCCTACGAGCAGTACTTC.

V is TRBV2 and J is TRBJ1-3; no clear D. The germline gives CDR1 SNHLY, CDR2 FYNNEI. V lost 6 bases to trimming and J lost 2 bases, with 8 bases between them. The CDR3 is made up of 13 amino acids. The CDR3 DNA sequence: TGTGCCAGCAGCCAGGACGCTGGAAACACCATATATTTT. The encoded protein is CASSQDAGNTIYF.

The chain combines TRBV3-1 (or the pseudogene TRBV3-2) with TRBJ2-1; D is unresolved. With 1 base removed from V and 10 bases from J, the gap between germline ends came to 17 bases. Germline V gene lookup returns CDR1 LGHDT and CDR2 YNNKEL (reference sequence). This CDR3 region has 15 residues. DNA for the CDR3: TGTGCCAGCAGCCAAGTTCGGTTCACGATTTCGGAGCAGTTCTTC. Encoded protein: CASSQVRFTISEQFF.

This clone showed up just once. V and J are TRBV24-1 and TRBJ2-2, with D hard to call. The V end was cut by 3 bases, the J end by 3 bases, with 10 bases between. The germline V gene has CDR1 KGHDR and CDR2 SFDVKD. The CDR3 covers 15 residues. The CDR3 sequence is CATSDVGWDTGELFF. CDR3 nucleotide sequence: TGTGCCACCAGTGATGTGGGCTGGGACACCGGGGAGCTGTTTTTT.

The chain links TRBV7-2 to TRBJ1-1; 8 nucleotides line up with TRBD1. This CDR3 has 11 residues. V dropped 5 bases and J dropped 10; count of bases not matched to a gene: 3. Germline loops: CDR1 SGHTA, CDR2 FQGNSA. The CDR3 reads CASSPTGGAFF. The CDR3 region has the DNA TGTGCCAGCAGCCCTACAGGGGGAGCTTTCTTT.

The J gene is TRBJ1-4, the V gene TRBV18; the D gene is possibly TRBD1 (6 bases). The CDR3 loop spans 15 amino acids. V gave up 4 bases and J gave up 3 bases, with 12 bases separating them. CDR1 and CDR2 from the germline V gene are KGHSH and LQKENI. CDR3 coding DNA: TGTGCCAGCTCACACAGGGATGCACCTAATGAAAAACTGTTTTTT. Its translation: CASSHRDAPNEKLFF.

This chain's CDR3 is CASRREGPNQPQHF. In DNA, the CDR3 is TGTGCCAGTAGGAGGGAGGGCCCAAATCAGCCCCAGCATTTT. The rearrangement uses TRBV19 and TRBJ1-5; D gene ambiguous. The germline CDR1 and CDR2 sequences are LNHDA and SQIVND (reference sequence). The CDR3 extends over 14 amino acids. Trimming took 6 bases from V and 4 from J, leaving 13 bases between them.

The V and J genes are TRBV7-9 and TRBJ2-7, with 12 nucleotides matching TRBD1. The CDR3 contains 17 residues. Germline CDR1 and CDR2: SEHNR and FQNEAQ (reference sequence). V trimming: 2 bases; J trimming: 4 bases; junction bases outside the gene matches: 9. CDR3 sequence: CASSLRFPGQGAYEQYF. The CDR3 bases are TGTGCCAGCAGCTTAAGGTTTCCGGGACAGGGGGCTTACGAGCAGTACTTC.

CDR3 coding DNA: TGTGCCAGCAGCTTGGGGCTAGCGGACTACGAGCAGTACTTC. Protein sequence: CASSLGLADYEQYF. The chain links TRBV5-4 to TRBJ2-7; 7 positions match TRBD2. CDR3 length: 14 residues. Looked up from germline, CDR1 is SGHNT and CDR2 is YYREEE (reference sequence). The V segment lost 0 bases and the J segment 3 bases; nucleotides outside the gene matches: 3. Combining the CDR3 with reference TRBV5-4 and TRBJ2-7 gives the whole variable domain ETGVTQSPTHLIKTRGQQVTLRCSSQSGHNTVSWYQQALGQGPQFIFQYYREEENGRGNFPPRFSGLQFPNYSSELNVNALELDDSALYLCASSLGLADYEQYFGPGTRLTVT.

This clone was seen only once. The genes are TRBV11-3 and TRBJ1-1; the D is unclear. Germline assignment: CDR1 SGHNT and CDR2 YENEEA. The CDR3 sequence is 11 residues long. Trimming removed 1 base from V and 7 bases from J, with 4 bases in between. CDR3 loop: CASSLVDEAFF. The CDR3 DNA sequence: TGTGCCAGCAGCTTAGTAGATGAAGCTTTCTTT.